This is a list of T cell receptor beta chains from one sample in a study of T cells in Graves' hyperthyroidism and ophthalmopathy. MiXCR, applied by TCRdb to the multiplex PCR reads, yields one record per CDR3 protein. This table holds roughly 560,000 distinct CDR3 sequences, over 12% found once. The sequenced sample was blood. Receptor source: a woman in her thirties or forties with Graves' ophthalmopathy. Each CDR3 is given with its conserved first and last residue. D genes are given only for firm matches. Rows may omit the clone size; those that give it use once, few, many or a size class.

D gene	clone size	V gene	J gene	CDR3 DNA	CDR3 protein
.	few	TRBV5-1	TRBJ1-1	TGCGCCAGCAGCACCACCGATCTGACAGGACATGAAGCTTTCTTT	CASSTTDLTGHEAFF
.	many	TRBV19	TRBJ1-5	TGTGCCAGTAGTATTGGTCCGTTCAATCAGCCCCAGCATTTT	CASSIGPFNQPQHF
.	many	TRBV27	TRBJ1-2	TGTGCCAGCAGAAAAGGGGAGACTAGTGGCTACACCTTC	CASRKGETSGYTF
.	many	TRBV20-1	TRBJ1-2	TGCAGTGCTTCGGACTTTACGAACTATGGCTACACCTTC	CSASDFTNYGYTF
.	many	TRBV19	TRBJ1-3	TGTGCCAGTGGACAGCCCCCTGACACCATATATTTT	CASGQPPDTIYF
TRBD1	many	TRBV6-1	TRBJ2-7	TGTGCCAGCAGCGTCGGGACAGATCCTGCATACGAGCAGTACTTC	CASSVGTDPAYEQYF
.	many	TRBV12-3/TRBV12-4	TRBJ2-6	TGTGCCAGCAGTTTCGGCTCTGGGGCCAACGTCCTGACTTTC	CASSFGSGANVLTF
.	many	TRBV28	TRBJ2-7	TGTGCCAGCAGTTTATGGCGGCATTACGAGCAGTACTTC	CASSLWRHYEQYF
.	few	TRBV5-1	TRBJ2-5	TGCGCCAGCGGGTCGAGGGGCAGATCAGAGGGAGAGACCCAGTACTTC	CASGSRGRSEGETQYF
.	many	TRBV28	TRBJ2-4	TGTGCCAGCAGCCCTCATACCAAAAACATTCAGTACTTC	CASSPHTKNIQYF
.	many	TRBV27	TRBJ2-2	TGTGCCAGCAGTTTATACAACACCGGGGAGCTGTTTTTT	CASSLYNTGELFF
.	many	TRBV5-1	TRBJ2-7	TGCGCCAGCAGCTTGGTTGAGGGCGGTTCCTACGAGCAGTACTTC	CASSLVEGGSYEQYF
.	many	TRBV2	TRBJ2-7	TGTGCCAGCCAGCGGAGTGGCCTCTACGAGCAGTACTTC	CASQRSGLYEQYF
.	many	TRBV2	TRBJ2-7	TGTGCCAGCACCCAGCGCGCCTACGAGCAGTACTTC	CASTQRAYEQYF
.	many	TRBV25-1	TRBJ2-7	TGTGCCAGCAGTGAACCCCTTGAGTCCGGGGTGGGGGTCTACGAGCAGTACTTC	CASSEPLESGVGVYEQYF
TRBD2	few	TRBV3-1	TRBJ2-4	TGTGCCAGCAGCCAATTAGCGGGGAAAAACATTCAGTACTTC	CASSQLAGKNIQYF
TRBD1	many	TRBV20-1	TRBJ2-7	TGCAGTGCTAGAGATATTGGACAGGGGGCCTACGAGCAGTACTTC	CSARDIGQGAYEQYF
.	many	TRBV28	TRBJ2-7	TGTGCCAGCAGTTTAATTGCCGAGCAGTACTTC	CASSLIAEQYF
.	many	TRBV25-1	TRBJ2-5	TGTGCCAGCAGTGAATTAAGCGGTCAATGGCGAGAGACCCAGTACTTC	CASSELSGQWRETQYF
TRBD1	few	TRBV7-2	TRBJ1-1	TGTGCCAGCAGCTTAGGGCAGGGGGTCCAAGGCGAAGCTTTCTTT	CASSLGQGVQGEAFF
.	many	TRBV6-5	TRBJ2-7	TGTGCCAGCAGCCAGGGGAGCCGGGCCTACGAGCAGTACTTC	CASSQGSRAYEQYF
TRBD1	many	TRBV5-1	TRBJ1-2	TGCGCCAGCAGCTTGAGCGGGACAGGAGTTTTCTATGGCTACACCTTC	CASSLSGTGVFYGYTF
TRBD1	many	TRBV5-6	TRBJ1-2	TGTGCCAGCAACCGGGACAGGGGATTTCATGGCTACACCTTC	CASNRDRGFHGYTF
.	.	TRBV19	TRBJ2-4	TGTGCCAGTAGTATACGGACCGATAAAAACATTCAGTACTTC	CASSIRTDKNIQYF
.	.	TRBV7-8	TRBJ2-7	TGTGCCAGCAGCTTATCCCGGGGGCTAATCGACGAGCAGTACTTC	CASSLSRGLIDEQYF
TRBD2	.	TRBV6-2/TRBV6-3	TRBJ2-7	TGTGCCAGCAGGCCGGGGGGCGAGCAGTACTTC	CASRPGGEQYF
.	few	TRBV7-8	TRBJ1-5	TGTGCCAGCAGCTTGGACTTGACAGAGAGTGGCGTTTATCAGCCCCAGCATTTT	CASSLDLTESGVYQPQHF
.	.	TRBV7-3	TRBJ2-3	TGTGCCAGCAGCCGACCGGGGGAAGATACGCAGTATTTT	CASSRPGEDTQYF
.	many	TRBV6-1	TRBJ2-5	TGTGCCAGCAGTGAAGTGAGAGGAGAGACCCAGTACTTC	CASSEVRGETQYF
.	.	TRBV12-3/TRBV12-4	TRBJ2-7	TGTGCCAGCAGTTTAGAGGAAGGGAGGTACGAGCAGTACTTC	CASSLEEGRYEQYF
TRBD1	once	TRBV11-2	TRBJ2-5	TGTGCCAGCACCCCGGGACAGGGGGCGAGGAGTGGTAGGCAAGAGACCCAGTACTTC	CASTPGQGARSGRQETQYF
TRBD1	many	TRBV6-4	TRBJ1-1	TGTGCCAGCAGTGCCGACAGGGGAACTAACACTGAAGCTTTCTTT	CASSADRGTNTEAFF
.	.	TRBV6-2/TRBV6-3	TRBJ2-5	TGTGCCAGCAGTTACCAGGAAGGTAGCGCCGAGACCCAGTACTTC	CASSYQEGSAETQYF
.	many	TRBV29-1	TRBJ2-7	TGCAGCGTTGAAGATCTTGCGCAGGGTAGCCAGGCGTACTTC	CSVEDLAQGSQAYF
.	.	TRBV5-4	TRBJ1-5	TGTGCCAGCAGTCCGGACCCCCAAGGCAATCAGCCCCAGCATTTT	CASSPDPQGNQPQHF
.	many	TRBV27	TRBJ1-2	TGTGCCAGCAGTTTATCGGGGGACATGGTGATTTATGGCTACACCTTC	CASSLSGDMVIYGYTF
.	many	TRBV25-1	TRBJ1-1	TGTGCCAGCAGTGCCGTCGACAGAGAGAACACTGAAGCTTTCTTT	CASSAVDRENTEAFF
TRBD2	many	TRBV24-1	TRBJ2-5	TGTGCCACCAGTGATACCGCCGGGACTAGCGGGAGAGGCTTTGAGACCCAGTACTTC	CATSDTAGTSGRGFETQYF
.	.	TRBV20-1	TRBJ2-7	TGCAGTGCAACCTCGGCAGACAACCCTCGCGAGCAGTACTTC	CSATSADNPREQYF
.	many	TRBV7-2	TRBJ2-7	TGTGCCATACGACCAAGAGGGGGGAGTCAGCAGTACTTC	CAIRPRGGSQQYF
.	many	TRBV13	TRBJ1-2	TGTGCCAGCAGCCCCGGGACCATATTGGGCTATGGCTACACCTTC	CASSPGTILGYGYTF
TRBD2	many	TRBV11-2	TRBJ2-5	TGTGCCAGCAGCCCACGGCGTAGGACTAGCGGCCAAGGCGGGGAGACCCAGTACTTC	CASSPRRRTSGQGGETQYF
TRBD2	few	TRBV27	TRBJ2-2	TGTGCCAGCAGTTTACGGGGGAGGGCCGGCGGGGAGCTGTTTTTT	CASSLRGRAGGELFF
.	.	TRBV29-1	TRBJ2-7	TGCAGCGTTGAGGAGGGAATGCCCTACGAGCAGTACTTC	CSVEEGMPYEQYF